This T cell receptor beta chain was identified during a study of identical twins. CDR1 is ENHRY and CDR2 is SYGVKD in the germline V gene. CDR3 length: 12 residues. Trimming took off 8 bases at V and 3 bases at J, with 7 bases between the two ends. Broader study findings: Out-of-frame TCR alpha sharing observed in monozygotic twins exceeded model estimates.

This clonotype was counted a few times. As yet, its antigen is unknown. A template switching step contributed a universal primer site, while unique molecular identifiers were present in the cDNA. TCRdb recomputed calls from the 5' RACE reads with MiXCR, one row per CDR3 protein. The sample shows hundreds of thousands of distinct CDR3 sequences, approximately 13% of them seen only once. Another study also made use of these data, one on yellow fever vaccine responses in identical twins.

The material sequenced was PBMCs. The TCR originated in a woman between 18 and 30 years old in good health. The rearrangement uses TRBV10-3 and TRBJ2-2; possibly TRBD2 for D (5 bases). The CDR3 reads CAIRADTGELFF. The CDR3 DNA sequence: TGTGCCATCCGAGCGGACACCGGGGAGCTGTTTTTT.